This TCR beta chain came from a study of blood T cell repertoires in COVID-19. Participants, about 18 to 90 years old, spanned 25 or so US areas. A COVID-19 case had been met by exposed participants during the 2 weeks before study entry. Original methodology: By means of reference gene primer amplification, nucleated cell counts were estimated. Measured with immunoSEQ multiplex PCR; TCRdb has only the in-frame clones, and not every one. D and trimming come from the DNA, and the V and J calls and clone size come from that table. The sample has 150,000 or so clones; roughly 84% are singletons. The sequencing sample was made of PBMCs or T cells enriched from blood (not recorded which). The sequence came from a woman aged 45-60 years who had been exposed to COVID-19.

This CDR3 reads CASSPGQKYQETQYF. The DNA for the CDR3 is TGTGCCAGCAGTCCGGGACAGAAGTACCAAGAGACCCAGTACTTC. The chain employs TRBV27 and TRBJ2-5, with 7 bases that match TRBD1. J lost 0 bases, V lost 5 bases, and 6 bases had no gene match. Per the germline V gene, CDR1 is MNHEY and CDR2 is SMNVEV (reference sequence). This CDR3 has 15 residues.